A selection of T cell receptor beta chains follows, all from one sample in a study of Graves' ophthalmopathy and Graves' hyperthyroidism. In TCRdb, the multiplex PCR reads were re-called with MiXCR into one record per CDR3 protein. The repertoire holds fewer than 650,000 distinct CDR3 sequences, with 22% as singletons. Sequenced: peripheral blood. These receptors all come from a woman between 18 and 29 years old with stable Graves' hyperthyroidism. Some clones in this sample may be carry-over from other donors' samples. The CDR3 runs from the conserved cysteine through the conserved F or W. Fields, in order: V gene, clone size, J gene, D gene, CDR3 length, CDR3 protein, CDR3 DNA. D genes are given only for firm matches. Not all rows give a size; the values are once, few, many and, for expanded clones, a class.

TRBV11-2	many	TRBJ1-2	.	15	CASSLEGRTNYGYTF	TGTGCCAGCAGCTTAGAGGGCAGAACTAACTATGGCTACACCTTC
TRBV20-1	many	TRBJ2-5	.	15	CSAKTLDRTQETQYF	TGCAGTGCTAAGACCCTAGACAGAACTCAAGAGACCCAGTACTTC
TRBV19	.	TRBJ2-2	.	16	CASSTNFLGDGGELFF	TGTGCCAGTAGTACCAACTTTCTTGGAGACGGCGGGGAGCTGTTTTTT
TRBV29-1	many	TRBJ2-7	.	11	CSVEQTYEQYF	TGCAGCGTTGAACAGACCTACGAGCAGTACTTC
TRBV6-5	many	TRBJ1-3	TRBD1	15	CASTEEGAVGNTIYF	TGTGCCAGCACGGAGGAGGGGGCGGTTGGAAACACCATATATTTT
TRBV4-3	many	TRBJ1-1	.	14	CASSQEKGPVEAFF	TGCGCCAGCAGCCAAGAAAAAGGCCCGGTCGAAGCTTTCTTT
TRBV13	many	TRBJ1-2	.	14	CASSLVEGELGYTF	TGTGCCAGCAGCTTAGTCGAGGGGGAACTTGGCTACACCTTC
TRBV6-5	few	TRBJ2-2	.	15	CASSYWHQQTGELFF	TGTGCCAGCAGTTACTGGCATCAACAGACCGGGGAGCTGTTTTTT
TRBV18	few	TRBJ1-6	TRBD1	14	CASSAGGLASPLHF	TGTGCCAGCTCAGCAGGGGGCTTGGCTTCACCCCTCCACTTT
TRBV12-3/TRBV12-4	.	TRBJ2-7	TRBD2	18	CASSQTNPPAGKSYEQYF	TGTGCCAGCAGCCAAACCAACCCCCCAGCGGGGAAATCCTACGAGCAGTACTTC
TRBV2	few	TRBJ2-2	TRBD1	15	CASGGQGTNTGELFF	TGTGCCAGCGGAGGACAGGGGACGAACACCGGGGAGCTGTTTTTT
TRBV6-2/TRBV6-3	many	TRBJ1-2	.	13	CASGLRGDYGYTF	TGTGCCAGCGGATTAAGGGGGGACTATGGCTACACCTTC
TRBV27	many	TRBJ1-1	.	13	CASSGHLNTEAFF	TGTGCCAGCAGTGGACACTTGAACACTGAAGCTTTCTTT
TRBV6-2/TRBV6-3	few	TRBJ2-5	.	13	CASSPGRPETQYF	TGTGCCAGCAGCCCCGGACGGCCAGAGACCCAGTACTTC
TRBV28	few	TRBJ1-1	.	16	CASSLSSAGRNTEAFF	TGTGCCAGCAGTTTAAGTAGTGCGGGACGGAACACTGAAGCTTTCTTT
TRBV12-3/TRBV12-4	many	TRBJ2-2	.	13	CASSHRNTGELFF	TGTGCCAGCAGTCACAGGAACACCGGGGAGCTGTTTTTT
TRBV6-5	many	TRBJ1-1	TRBD1	12	CASSYPSGGAFF	TGTGCCAGCAGTTACCCATCAGGGGGGGCTTTCTTT
TRBV6-1	many	TRBJ1-6	TRBD1	16	CASSEPTGVISSPLHF	TGTGCCAGCAGTGAACCGACAGGGGTCATTTCTTCACCCCTCCACTTT
TRBV7-9	.	TRBJ2-5	TRBD1	16	CASRPGQGGQQETQYF	TGTGCCAGCAGGCCAGGACAGGGCGGACAACAAGAGACCCAGTACTTC
TRBV6-1	many	TRBJ1-1	.	14	CASRDGGLNTEAFF	TGTGCCAGCAGGGACGGGGGACTGAACACTGAAGCTTTCTTT
TRBV5-1	few	TRBJ2-2	TRBD1	15	CASSNGTGYTGELFF	TGCGCCAGCAGCAACGGGACAGGGTATACCGGGGAGCTGTTTTTT
TRBV11-2	many	TRBJ2-7	.	14	CASSFGLINYEQYF	TGTGCCAGCAGCTTCGGACTAATAAACTACGAGCAGTACTTC
TRBV7-9	many	TRBJ2-5	.	13	CASSLRGEETQYF	TGTGCCAGCAGCTTAAGGGGGGAAGAGACCCAGTACTTC
TRBV6-2/TRBV6-3	many	TRBJ1-1	TRBD1	15	CASIEAQDRPQEAFF	TGTGCCAGCATCGAGGCCCAGGACAGGCCCCAAGAAGCTTTCTTT
TRBV27	.	TRBJ2-7	.	14	CASSFTGYDYEQYF	TGTGCCAGCAGTTTTACAGGATACGACTACGAGCAGTACTTC
TRBV5-6	.	TRBJ2-5	.	15	CASSDVAGTQETQYF	TGTGCCAGCAGCGACGTAGCCGGGACCCAAGAGACCCAGTACTTC
TRBV5-6	many	TRBJ1-2	TRBD1	15	CASSRDRGLTDGYTF	TGTGCCAGCAGCCGCGACAGGGGGCTAACTGATGGCTACACCTTC
TRBV6-5	.	TRBJ2-4	.	14	CASSFRIAKNIKYF	TGTGCCAGCAGTTTCAGGATCGCCAAAAACATTAAGTACTTC
TRBV27	many	TRBJ1-1	.	18	CASSLWGPGRNVNTEAFF	TGTGCCAGCAGTTTATGGGGTCCGGGACGAAATGTGAACACTGAAGCTTTCTTT